Below are 28 T cell receptor beta chains sequenced from a single sample in a study of T cells in Graves' hyperthyroidism and ophthalmopathy. TCR beta CDR3 regions were amplified from RNA. During a first-round RT-PCR of the TCR CDR3, the HTBI primer set was used. TCRdb itself ran the multiplex PCR reads through MiXCR, one entry per CDR3 protein. The sample lists fewer than 900,000 distinct CDR3 sequences; 15% to 20% were seen once. The specimen sequenced was blood. These receptors originate from a woman aged 50 to 60 with Graves' hyperthyroidism that later progressed to Graves' ophthalmopathy.

This clonotype was found a few times. This chain links TRBV10-3 with TRBJ2-2; no firm D call. CDR1 and CDR2 from the germline V gene are ENHRY and SYGVKD. Trimming cost V 10 bases and J 0 bases, with 9 bases left between them. The CDR3 consists of 13 residues. The CDR3 reads CATTDPNTGELFF. In nucleotides, the CDR3 is TGTGCCACCACGGATCCGAACACCGGGGAGCTGTTTTTT.

This clonotype was counted at least ten times. The chain links TRBV11-2 to TRBJ2-3; tentatively, D is TRBD2 (6 bases). With 2 bases removed from V and 5 bases from J, the gap between germline ends came to 11 bases. The CDR3 loop spans 14 amino acids. Per germline, CDR1 SGHAT and CDR2 FQNNGV. The CDR3 sequence is CASSLLGGGDTQYF. CDR3 DNA sequence: TGTGCCAGCAGCTTACTCGGGGGAGGAGATACGCAGTATTTT. The whole variable domain, filled in from reference TRBV11-2 and TRBJ2-3, reads EAGVAQSPRYKIIEKRQSVAFWCNPISGHATLYWYQQILGQGPKLLIQFQNNGVVDDSQLPKDRFSAERLKGVDSTLKIQPAKLEDSAVYLCASSLLGGGDTQYFGPGTRLTVL.

This clonotype has ten or more counts. The chain carries TRBV6-5 and TRBJ2-5, with 7 bases matching TRBD2. Germline V gene sequence: CDR1 MNHEY, CDR2 SVGAGI. The CDR3 loop spans 16 amino acids. V gave up 0 bases and J gave up 5 bases; unmatched junction bases: 9. The CDR3 reads CASSYSRGVGGETQYF. For the CDR3, the DNA is TGTGCCAGCAGTTACTCCCGGGGGGTCGGAGGCGAGACCCAGTACTTC.

This clonotype was detected many times. This chain uses TRBV20-1 with TRBJ2-3, with 9 nucleotides matching TRBD2. CDR1 and CDR2 (germline): DFQATT, SNEGSKA (reference sequence). The J segment lost 2 bases and the V segment lost 0 bases, leaving 6 bases of the junction unmatched. The CDR3 sequence is 16 residues long. CDR3 sequence: CSARELLAGITDTQYF. The CDR3 DNA reads TGCAGTGCTAGAGAATTGCTAGCGGGGATCACAGATACGCAGTATTTT.

This rearrangement joins TRBV30 to TRBJ1-4; tentative D call: TRBD1 (6 bases). The CDR3 has 14 residues. Per the germline V gene, CDR1 is GTSNPN and CDR2 is SVGIG (reference sequence). The CDR3 region is CACSTGSANEKLFF. As DNA, the CDR3 is TGTGCATGTAGTACAGGGTCGGCTAATGAAAAACTGTTTTTT. Based on the CDR3 plus reference TRBV30 and TRBJ1-4, the full variable domain is SQTIHQWPATLVQPVGSPLSLECTVEGTSNPNLYWYRQAAGRGLQLLFYSVGIGQISSEVPQNLSASRPQDRQFILSSKKLLLSDSGFYLCACSTGSANEKLFFGSGTQLSVL.

This clonotype was counted only a few times. This chain joins TRBV5-1 and TRBJ2-1, with D possibly being TRBD2 (6 bases). With 4 bases removed from V and 3 bases from J, the gap between germline ends came to 17 bases. This CDR3 has 16 amino acids. Germline CDR1 and CDR2: SGHRS and YFSETQ. In DNA form, the CDR3 reads TGCGCCAGCAGCGACCTCCGCGGGCGGGGCTACAATGAGCAGTTCTTC. Residues: CASSDLRGRGYNEQFF.

This clonotype has just a few counts. The gene calls are TRBV19 and TRBJ2-5; TRBD2 matches at 11 bases. The CDR3 consists of 16 residues. CDR1 and CDR2 from the germline V gene are LNHDA and SQIVND (reference sequence). Germline trimming cut 6 bases from V and 3 bases from J; bases unmatched to any gene: 9. CDR3 region: CASRTGGTSGKETQYF. The CDR3 DNA sequence: TGTGCCAGTAGAACTGGCGGGACTAGCGGAAAAGAGACCCAGTACTTC.

This clonotype was recorded many times. This rearrangement joins TRBV6-1 to TRBJ1-6; D is perhaps TRBD1 (6 bases). The CDR3 is 15 amino acids. Germline V gives CDR1 MNHNS, CDR2 SASEGT. Trimming stripped 4 bases from V and 6 bases from J, with 13 bases between. CDR3 loop: CASSAVQGLNSPLHF. The CDR3 nucleotides are TGTGCCAGCAGTGCCGTACAGGGCCTTAATTCACCCCTCCACTTT.

This clonotype has only a few counts. The rearrangement links TRBV5-1 to TRBJ2-5, with a weak D call TRBD1 (5 bases). V was shortened by 3 bases and J by 2 bases, with 11 bases between the two germline ends. The germline CDR1 and CDR2 sequences are SGHRS and YFSETQ. The CDR3 runs 14 residues. DNA for the CDR3: TGCGCCAGCAGCTCGGTGGACATACAAGAGACCCAGTACTTC. Residues: CASSSVDIQETQYF.

Many counts were recorded for this clonotype. This chain uses TRBV11-2 with TRBJ1-5; possible D gene TRBD1, 5 bases. Germline CDR1 reads SGHAT; CDR2 reads FQNNGV. The germline V and J ends were trimmed by 3 bases and 3 bases, with 12 bases remaining between them. The CDR3 length is 15 residues. The DNA of the CDR3 is TGTGCCAGCAGCTTGGGACGGTCCTTCAATCAGCCCCAGCATTTT. Amino acids: CASSLGRSFNQPQHF.

This clonotype was counted many times. V gene TRBV5-1 combines with J gene TRBJ2-7; D might be TRBD1 (6 bases). This CDR3 has 13 amino acids. V lost 4 bases and J 2 bases, leaving 10 bases between the germline ends. Germline CDR1 reads SGHRS; CDR2 reads YFSETQ. CDR3: CASSQDSTYEQYF. The CDR3 DNA reads as TGCGCCAGCAGCCAGGACAGCACCTACGAGCAGTACTTC.

The rearrangement links TRBV27 to TRBJ2-5, with D perhaps TRBD1 or TRBD2 (5 bases each). Looked up from germline, CDR1 is MNHEY and CDR2 is SMNVEV (reference sequence). The CDR3 totals 12 residues. V lost 8 bases to trimming and J lost 3 bases, with 10 bases between them. CDR3 in DNA: TGTGCCAGCGGGGACGTAAAAGAGACCCAGTACTTC. Encoded protein: CASGDVKETQYF.

There are many counts of this clonotype. The chain carries TRBV11-2 and TRBJ1-2, with D unclear. CDR1 and CDR2 from the germline V gene are SGHAT and FQNNGV. This CDR3 region has 14 residues. Trimming stripped 5 bases from V and 2 bases from J, with 12 bases between. CDR3: CASSPRTVNYGYTF. In DNA, the CDR3 is TGTGCCAGCAGCCCCCGGACCGTAAACTATGGCTACACCTTC.

This clonotype has just a few counts. The rearrangement joins TRBV5-1 to TRBJ1-1; 7 bases match TRBD1. The CDR3 length is 17 residues. Germline CDR1 and CDR2: SGHRS and YFSETQ. V lost 4 bases to trimming and J lost 1 base; unmatched junction nucleotides: 13. Here the CDR3 reads CASSPGGGNARNTEAFF. CDR3 DNA sequence: TGCGCCAGCAGCCCAGGGGGAGGGAACGCAAGGAACACTGAAGCTTTCTTT. Together with reference TRBV5-1 and TRBJ1-1, the CDR3 gives the full variable domain: KAGVTQTPRYLIKTRGQQVTLSCSPISGHRSVSWYQQTPGQGLQFLFEYFSETQRNKGNFPGRFSGRQFSNSRSEMNVSTLELGDSALYLCASSPGGGNARNTEAFFGQGTRLTVV.

Many counts were recorded for this clonotype. The rearrangement links TRBV29-1 to TRBJ1-5; D remains unclear. The V end was cut by 4 bases, the J end by 5 bases, with 15 bases between. This CDR3 has 14 amino acids. Germline CDR1 SQVTM, CDR2 ANQGSEA. The CDR3 spells CSVAGSGRDQPQHF. For the CDR3, the DNA is TGCAGCGTTGCGGGCAGTGGTAGGGATCAGCCCCAGCATTTT. The variable domain in full, with the rest retrieved from reference TRBV29-1 and TRBJ1-5, is SAVISQKPSRDICQRGTSLTIQCQVDSQVTMMFWYRQQPGQSLTLIATANQGSEATYESGFVIDKFPISRPNLTFSTLTVSNMSPEDSSIYLCSVAGSGRDQPQHFGDGTRLSIL.

This clonotype has at least ten counts. This rearrangement joins TRBV7-9 to TRBJ1-1; a possible D gene is TRBD1 (6 bases). The V end lost 3 bases, the J end lost 6 bases, and 14 bases lay between the germline ends. Germline V gives CDR1 SEHNR, CDR2 FQNEAQ (reference sequence). The CDR3 contains 14 residues. CDR3 sequence: CASSFQGTEPEAFF. The DNA for the CDR3 is TGTGCCAGCAGCTTTCAGGGGACGGAACCTGAAGCTTTCTTT.

This rearrangement joins TRBV20-1 to TRBJ1-1; D is undetermined. CDR3 length: 12 residues. V was pared by 4 bases and J by 5 bases, with 11 bases between. Germline-derived CDR1 and CDR2 are DFQATT and SNEGSKA (reference sequence). The CDR3 here is CSATRTGTEAFF. The CDR3 bases are TGCAGTGCTACACGCACCGGGACTGAAGCTTTCTTT.

The chain combines TRBV19 with TRBJ1-5, with D perhaps matching TRBD1 (5 bases). V was clipped by 1 base and J by 7 bases, with 14 bases between them. Germline CDR1 reads LNHDA; CDR2 reads SQIVND (reference sequence). The CDR3 is 15 amino acids. CDR3 sequence reads: CASSIGQGVYQPQHF. The CDR3 coding sequence is TGTGCCAGTAGTATAGGGCAGGGAGTCTACCAGCCCCAGCATTTT.

Ten or more counts support this clonotype. The chain is built from TRBV27 and TRBJ1-2; no definite D call. The germline V gene encodes CDR1 MNHEY and CDR2 SMNVEV (reference sequence). Between the trimmed V and J ends, which lost 6 bases and 7 bases, there was a span of 24 bases. The CDR3 runs to 16 residues. CDR3 DNA: TGTGCCAGCAGCCCTCTGGGAGGGATCCGTCCTGTTGGCTACACCTTC. Its protein product is CASSPLGGIRPVGYTF.

V is TRBV30 and J is TRBJ2-6; D not certain. The CDR3 covers 17 residues. The V gene lost 1 base and the J gene lost 0 bases, with 13 bases spanning the gap. CDR1 is GTSNPN and CDR2 is SVGIG in the germline V gene (reference sequence). CDR3 sequence reads: CAWSGEAGPSGANVLTF. For the CDR3, the DNA is TGTGCCTGGAGTGGAGAGGCCGGGCCCTCTGGGGCCAACGTCCTGACTTTC.

This clonotype was observed many times. CDR3 nucleotides: TGTGCCAGCAGTAGGGGGCTGGGCAATCAGCCCCAGCATTTT. Translated: CASSRGLGNQPQHF. This chain joins TRBV6-1 and TRBJ1-5; 7 bases map to TRBD1. V trimming: 5 bases; J trimming: 2 bases; junction bases outside the gene matches: 3. The CDR3 covers 14 residues. The germline V gene encodes CDR1 MNHNS and CDR2 SASEGT.

The chain carries TRBV28 and TRBJ1-1; D is perhaps TRBD1 (5 bases). This CDR3 has 15 residues. Looked up from germline, CDR1 is MDHEN and CDR2 is SYDVKM. V shed 3 bases and J shed 5 bases, with 16 bases lying between them. In nucleotides, the CDR3 is TGTGCCAGCAGTTTTGGGTTTCAGGGCTTTACTGAAGCTTTCTTT. Its translation: CASSFGFQGFTEAFF.

This clonotype was seen many times. The V gene is TRBV7-9, the J gene TRBJ2-5, with TRBD2 matching over 13 bases. The CDR3 is 15 residues long. Germline-derived CDR1 and CDR2 are SEHNR and FQNEAQ (reference sequence). Trimming took 2 bases from V and 4 from J; bases not matched to a gene: 1. The CDR3 loop is CASSLTSGGAETQYF. As DNA, the CDR3 is TGTGCCAGCAGCTTAACTAGCGGGGGGGCAGAGACCCAGTACTTC.

Many counts were recorded for this clonotype. The V and J genes are TRBV6-1 and TRBJ2-7, with 8 positions matching TRBD1. Germline V gives CDR1 MNHNS, CDR2 SASEGT. The CDR3 runs 16 residues. V was clipped by 3 bases and J by 0 bases; unmatched bases: 7. The CDR3 bases are TGTGCCAGCAGTGATCCCCGGGACAGGAGCTCCTACGAGCAGTACTTC. It is translated as CASSDPRDRSSYEQYF.

This clonotype was seen repeatedly, ten times or more. The CDR3 coding sequence is TGTGCCAGCAGTGACCTAGCGGGGGTACTCAGCACAGATACGCAGTATTTT. Translation gives CASSDLAGVLSTDTQYF. This chain uses TRBV2 with TRBJ2-3; 10 bases line up with TRBD2. Looked up from germline, CDR1 is SNHLY and CDR2 is FYNNEI. This CDR3 is built from 17 residues. The ends lost 3 bases at V and 0 bases at J; junction bases unmatched: 6.

This clonotype was counted only a few times. The chain carries TRBV3-1 and TRBJ1-5; unclear D gene. Germline-derived CDR1 and CDR2 are LGHDT and YNNKEL (reference sequence). V lost 1 base and J 0 bases, leaving 13 bases between the germline ends. This CDR3 is 17 amino acids long. CDR3 amino acids: CASSQGGVPYSNQPQHF. CDR3 bases: TGTGCCAGCAGCCAAGGCGGGGTTCCCTATAGCAATCAGCCCCAGCATTTT.

This chain links TRBV15 with TRBJ2-1; 12 positions match TRBD2. CDR1 and CDR2 (germline): LNHNV, YYDKDF (reference sequence). The CDR3 runs 18 residues. J lost 5 bases, V lost 0 bases, and 8 bases had no gene match. CDR3 sequence: CATSRDGKTSGGDNEQFF. The CDR3, as DNA: TGTGCCACCAGCAGAGATGGCAAGACTAGCGGGGGAGACAATGAGCAGTTCTTC.

In its sample, this clonotype was seen once. This sequence joins TRBV25-1 and TRBJ1-2; 7 bases align to TRBD1. The germline gives CDR1 MGHDK, CDR2 SYGVNS. With V trimmed by 5 bases and J by 4 bases, 16 bases remained unmatched. This CDR3 comprises 17 residues. CDR3 DNA sequence: TGTGCCAGCAGTAACTTGGGACAGCCACCTTATCGCTATGGCTACACCTTC. Its translation: CASSNLGQPPYRYGYTF.